This T cell receptor beta chain appears in the sequencing data of a study of cytomegalovirus exposure and HLA in healthy donors. Study-level findings and limits: The study dropped some indistinguishable V segments, TRBV6-2 and TRBV6-3 among them. Per a prior analysis, the majority of TCR beta V segments were productive roughly 90% or roughly 30% of the time. In a later analysis, TCR beta V- and J-gene trimming was associated with a missense DCLRE1C variant.

Concerning this clone: Its specificity is not known.

Researchers ran the PCR with 60 Vbeta and 13 Jbeta primers. Sequencing was performed with immunoSEQ multiplex PCR; in TCRdb, only in-frame clones are kept and a portion is missing. The table counts about 90,000 clones; roughly 3.5% lies in the top ten. CDR3 length: 16 residues. Trimming shortened V by 0 bases and J by 2 bases, and 14 bases separated the two germline ends. Germline V gene sequence: CDR1 SGHRS, CDR2 YFSETQ. Everyone who donated was a healthy bone marrow donor. Sequenced: PBMCs. The rearrangement uses TRBV5-1 and TRBJ2-5, with D possibly being TRBD2 (5 bases). This sequence was found in a woman aged 25 to 39 in good health and CMV-seronegative. This CDR3 is CASSLVPAGGQETQYF. DNA for the CDR3: TGCGCCAGCAGCTTGGTTCCAGCAGGCGGGCAAGAGACCCAGTACTTC.